One T cell receptor beta chain is described in this entry. This sample was included in a study of T cell changes during pregnancy in multiple sclerosis. Germline lookup yields CDR1 SEHNR and CDR2 FQNEAQ (reference sequence). The CDR3 spans 14 residues. V lost 6 bases, J lost 3 bases, and 6 bases stayed unmatched. Assay used: immunoSEQ multiplex PCR; TCRdb lists only in-frame clones, some missing. The sample shows about 99,000 clones, approximately 93% of them seen only once. Sequences were derived from peripheral blood, sampled after pregnancy. The TCR sequence derives from a female donor with multiple sclerosis, enrolled in a pregnancy study. The V call is TRBV7-9, the J call TRBJ1-1, with 8 bases fitting TRBD1. The CDR3 spells CASSGQGQDTEAFF. Here the CDR3 DNA reads TGTGCCAGCAGTGGACAGGGTCAGGACACTGAAGCTTTCTTT.